This paragraph reports one T cell receptor (beta chain). The data originate from a study of shared clonotypes between healthy human individuals. Germline V gene sequence: CDR1 SGDLS, CDR2 YYNGEE. Trimming cost V 0 bases and J 3 bases, with 4 bases left between them. The CDR3 consists of 12 residues. Data came from immunoSEQ multiplex PCR; TCRdb stores just in-frame clones and leaves some out. Of 900,000 to 1,200,000 clones in the sample, around 78% are singletons; the top ten hold roughly 0.61%. The material sequenced was memory CD4+ T cells from PBMCs. The subset denotes: CD45RA-negative fraction. The rearrangement joins TRBV9 to TRBJ2-7; D not resolved. The source is a man between 18 and 35 years old in good health. Some clones in this sample may be carry-over from other donors' samples. In nucleotides, the CDR3 is TGTGCCAGCAGCGTAGTGGTCTACGAGCAGTACTTC. Translated: CASSVVVYEQYF.